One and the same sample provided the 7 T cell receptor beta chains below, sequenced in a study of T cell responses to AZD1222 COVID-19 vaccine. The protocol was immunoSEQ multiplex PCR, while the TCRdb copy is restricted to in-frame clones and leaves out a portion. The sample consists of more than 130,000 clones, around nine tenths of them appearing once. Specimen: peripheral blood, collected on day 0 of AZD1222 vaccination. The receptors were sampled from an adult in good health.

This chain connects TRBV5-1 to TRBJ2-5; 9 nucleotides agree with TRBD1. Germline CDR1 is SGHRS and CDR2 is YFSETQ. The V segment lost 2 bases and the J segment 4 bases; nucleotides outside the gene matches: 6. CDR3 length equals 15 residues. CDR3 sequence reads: CASSLQGARGETQYF. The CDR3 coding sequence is TGCGCCAGCAGCTTACAGGGGGCGCGGGGAGAGACCCAGTACTTC. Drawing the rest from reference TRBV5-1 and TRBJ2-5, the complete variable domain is KAGVTQTPRYLIKTRGQQVTLSCSPISGHRSVSWYQQTPGQGLQFLFEYFSETQRNKGNFPGRFSGRQFSNSRSEMNVSTLELGDSALYLCASSLQGARGETQYFGPGTRLLVL.

For the CDR3, the DNA is TGTGCCAGCAGCTTGGGGGGGAGTAATGGCTACACCTTC. This gives the protein CASSLGGSNGYTF. V gene TRBV5-4 combines with J gene TRBJ1-2; maybe TRBD1 (5 bases). CDR1 and CDR2 (germline): SGHNT, YYREEE (reference sequence). The CDR3 length is 13 residues. Deletions cut 0 bases from V and 6 bases from J, with 9 bases between.

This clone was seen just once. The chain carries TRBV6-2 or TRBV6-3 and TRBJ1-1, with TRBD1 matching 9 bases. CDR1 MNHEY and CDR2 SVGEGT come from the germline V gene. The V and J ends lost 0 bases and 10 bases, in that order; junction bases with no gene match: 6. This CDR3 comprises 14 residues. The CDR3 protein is CASSYSRDRVRAFF. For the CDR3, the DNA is TGTGCCAGCAGTTACTCTCGGGACAGGGTACGAGCTTTCTTT.

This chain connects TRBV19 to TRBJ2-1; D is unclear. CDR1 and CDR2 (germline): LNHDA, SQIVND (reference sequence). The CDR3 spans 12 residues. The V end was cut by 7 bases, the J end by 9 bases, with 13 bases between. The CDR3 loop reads CASTSSSSEQFF. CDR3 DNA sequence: TGTGCCAGTACATCCAGCTCCTCTGAGCAGTTCTTC.

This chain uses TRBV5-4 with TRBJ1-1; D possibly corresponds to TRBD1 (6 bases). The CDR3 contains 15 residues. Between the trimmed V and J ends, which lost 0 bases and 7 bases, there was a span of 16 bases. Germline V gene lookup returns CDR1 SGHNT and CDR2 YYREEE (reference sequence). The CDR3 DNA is TGTGCCAGCAGCTTGGGGGGCAGGGGATTTATTGAAGCTTTCTTT. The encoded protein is CASSLGGRGFIEAFF.

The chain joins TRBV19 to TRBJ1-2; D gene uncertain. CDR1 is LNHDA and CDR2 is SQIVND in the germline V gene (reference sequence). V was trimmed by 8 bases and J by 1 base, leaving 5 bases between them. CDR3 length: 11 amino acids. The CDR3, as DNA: TGTGCCAGTTTAGGTAACTATGGCTACACCTTC. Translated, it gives CASLGNYGYTF.

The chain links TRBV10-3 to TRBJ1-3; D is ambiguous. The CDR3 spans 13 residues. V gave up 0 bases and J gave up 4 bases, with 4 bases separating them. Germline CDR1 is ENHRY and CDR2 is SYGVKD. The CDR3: CAISESGGNTIYF. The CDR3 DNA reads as TGTGCCATCAGTGAGTCGGGGGGAAACACCATATATTTT.